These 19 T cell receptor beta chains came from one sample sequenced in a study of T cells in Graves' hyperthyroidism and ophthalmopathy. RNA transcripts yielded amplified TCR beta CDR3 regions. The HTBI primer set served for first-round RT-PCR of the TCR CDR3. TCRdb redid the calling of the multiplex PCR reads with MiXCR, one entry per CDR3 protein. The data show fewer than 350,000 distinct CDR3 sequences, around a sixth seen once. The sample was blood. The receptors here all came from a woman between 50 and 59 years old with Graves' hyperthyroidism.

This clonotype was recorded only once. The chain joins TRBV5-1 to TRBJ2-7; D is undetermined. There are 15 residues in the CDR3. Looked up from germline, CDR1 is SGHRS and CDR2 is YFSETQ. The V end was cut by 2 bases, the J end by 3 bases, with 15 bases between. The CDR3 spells CASSLAIGLLYEQYF. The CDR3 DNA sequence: TGCGCCAGCAGCTTAGCTATAGGTCTTCTCTACGAGCAGTACTTC.

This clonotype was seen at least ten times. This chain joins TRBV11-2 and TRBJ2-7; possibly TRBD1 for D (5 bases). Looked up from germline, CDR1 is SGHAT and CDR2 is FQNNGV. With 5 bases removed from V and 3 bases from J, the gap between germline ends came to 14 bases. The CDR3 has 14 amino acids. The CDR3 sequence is CASSGVGPIYEQYF. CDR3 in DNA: TGTGCCAGCAGCGGCGTGGGGCCCATCTACGAGCAGTACTTC.

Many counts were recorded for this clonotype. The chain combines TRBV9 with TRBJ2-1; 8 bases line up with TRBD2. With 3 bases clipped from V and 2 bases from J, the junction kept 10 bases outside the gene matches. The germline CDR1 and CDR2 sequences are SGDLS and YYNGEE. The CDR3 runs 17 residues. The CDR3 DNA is TGTGCCAGCAGCGGACTAAGCGGGGGACGAACCTACAATGAGCAGTTCTTC. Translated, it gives CASSGLSGGRTYNEQFF.

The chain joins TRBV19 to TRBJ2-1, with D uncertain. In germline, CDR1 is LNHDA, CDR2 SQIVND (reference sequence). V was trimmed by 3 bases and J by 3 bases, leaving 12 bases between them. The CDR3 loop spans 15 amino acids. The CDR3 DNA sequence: TGTGCCAGTAGTATGATGGGCAGGAGCTACAATGAGCAGTTCTTC. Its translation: CASSMMGRSYNEQFF.

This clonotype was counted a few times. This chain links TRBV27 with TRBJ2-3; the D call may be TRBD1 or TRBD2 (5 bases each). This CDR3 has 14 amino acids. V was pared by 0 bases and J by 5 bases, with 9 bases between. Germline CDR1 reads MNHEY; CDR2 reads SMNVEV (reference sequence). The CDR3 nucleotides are TGTGCCAGCAGTTTATCGTGGGGGATAGATACGCAGTATTTT. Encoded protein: CASSLSWGIDTQYF.

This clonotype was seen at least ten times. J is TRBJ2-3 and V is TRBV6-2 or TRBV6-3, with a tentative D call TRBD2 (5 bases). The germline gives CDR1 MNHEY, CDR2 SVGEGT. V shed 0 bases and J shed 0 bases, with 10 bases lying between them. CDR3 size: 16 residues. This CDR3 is CASSYSWEKSTDTQYF. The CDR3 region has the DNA TGTGCCAGCAGTTACTCCTGGGAGAAGAGCACAGATACGCAGTATTTT.

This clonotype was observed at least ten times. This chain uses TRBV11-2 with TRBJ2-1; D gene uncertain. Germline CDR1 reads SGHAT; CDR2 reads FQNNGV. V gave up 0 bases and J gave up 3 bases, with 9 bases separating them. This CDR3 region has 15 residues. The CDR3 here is CASSLDIEHYNEQFF. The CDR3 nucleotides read TGTGCCAGCAGCTTAGATATCGAACACTACAATGAGCAGTTCTTC.

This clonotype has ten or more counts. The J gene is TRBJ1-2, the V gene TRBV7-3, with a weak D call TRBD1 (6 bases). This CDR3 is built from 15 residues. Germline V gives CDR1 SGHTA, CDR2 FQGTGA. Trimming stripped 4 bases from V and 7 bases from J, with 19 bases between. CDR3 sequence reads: CASSSQEQGTAGYTF. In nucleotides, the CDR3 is TGTGCCAGCAGCTCACAAGAACAGGGTACGGCTGGCTACACCTTC. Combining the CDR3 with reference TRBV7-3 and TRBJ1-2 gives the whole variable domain GAGVSQTPSNKVTEKGKYVELRCDPISGHTALYWYRQSLGQGPEFLIYFQGTGAADDSGLPNDRFFAVRPEGSVSTLKIQRTERGDSAVYLCASSSQEQGTAGYTFGSGTRLTVV.

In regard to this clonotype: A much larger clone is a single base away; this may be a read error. The CDR3 DNA reads as TGTGCCAGCAGCCGAGATGCCGGGCCGGGGTACAATGAGCAGTTCTTC. Amino acids: CASSRDAGPGYNEQFF. This chain connects TRBV3-1 to TRBJ2-1; TRBD2 is a possible D gene (5 bases). Germline CDR1 reads LGHDT; CDR2 reads YNNKEL (reference sequence). V was trimmed by 4 bases and J by 4 bases, leaving 17 bases between them. The CDR3 has 16 residues.

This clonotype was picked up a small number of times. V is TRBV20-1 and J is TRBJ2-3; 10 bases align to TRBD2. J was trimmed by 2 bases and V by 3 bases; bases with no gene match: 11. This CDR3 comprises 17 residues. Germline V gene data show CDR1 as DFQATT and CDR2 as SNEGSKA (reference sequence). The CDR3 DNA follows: TGCAGTGCTAGGAAGTCTAGCGGGGGCCTTCACACAGATACGCAGTATTTT. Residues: CSARKSSGGLHTDTQYF.

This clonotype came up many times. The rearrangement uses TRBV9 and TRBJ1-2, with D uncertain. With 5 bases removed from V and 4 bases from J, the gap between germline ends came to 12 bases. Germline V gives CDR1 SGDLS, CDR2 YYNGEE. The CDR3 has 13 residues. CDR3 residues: CASSQTEFYGYTF. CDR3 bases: TGTGCCAGCAGTCAGACGGAGTTCTATGGCTACACCTTC. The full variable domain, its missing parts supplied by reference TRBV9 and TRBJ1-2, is DSGVTQTPKHLITATGQRVTLRCSPRSGDLSVYWYQQSLDQGLQFLIQYYNGEERAKGNILERFSAQQFPDLHSELNLSSLELGDSALYFCASSQTEFYGYTFGSGTRLTVV.

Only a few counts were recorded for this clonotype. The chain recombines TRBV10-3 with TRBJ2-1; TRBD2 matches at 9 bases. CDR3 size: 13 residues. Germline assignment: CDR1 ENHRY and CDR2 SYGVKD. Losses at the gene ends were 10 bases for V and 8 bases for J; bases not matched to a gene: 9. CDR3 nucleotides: TGTGCCACCAGGGGCGGGAGGGGCGATGAGCAGTTCTTC. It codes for CATRGGRGDEQFF.

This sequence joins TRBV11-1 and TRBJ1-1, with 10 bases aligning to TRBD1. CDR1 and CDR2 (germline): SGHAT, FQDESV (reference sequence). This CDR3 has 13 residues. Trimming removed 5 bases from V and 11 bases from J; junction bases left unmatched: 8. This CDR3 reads CASSGRQGAEAFF. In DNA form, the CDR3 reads TGTGCCAGCAGCGGACGACAGGGGGCAGAGGCTTTCTTT. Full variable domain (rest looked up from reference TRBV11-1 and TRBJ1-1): EAEVAQSPRYKITEKSQAVAFWCDPISGHATLYWYRQILGQGPELLVQFQDESVVDDSQLPKDRFSAERLKGVDSTLKIQPAELGDSAMYLCASSGRQGAEAFFGQGTRLTVV.

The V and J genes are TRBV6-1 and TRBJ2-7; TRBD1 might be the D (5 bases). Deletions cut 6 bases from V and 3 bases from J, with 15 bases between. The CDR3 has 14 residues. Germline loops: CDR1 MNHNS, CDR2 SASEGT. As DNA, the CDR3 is TGTGCCAGCAGCCAAGGGGCGGCCGTCTACGAGCAGTACGTC. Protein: CASSQGAAVYEQYV.

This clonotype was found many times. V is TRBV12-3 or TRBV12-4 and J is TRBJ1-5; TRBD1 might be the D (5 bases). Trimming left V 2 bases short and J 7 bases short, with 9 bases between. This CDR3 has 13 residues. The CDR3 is CASSLTWGQPQHF. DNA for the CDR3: TGTGCCAGCAGTTTAACTTGGGGGCAGCCCCAGCATTTT.

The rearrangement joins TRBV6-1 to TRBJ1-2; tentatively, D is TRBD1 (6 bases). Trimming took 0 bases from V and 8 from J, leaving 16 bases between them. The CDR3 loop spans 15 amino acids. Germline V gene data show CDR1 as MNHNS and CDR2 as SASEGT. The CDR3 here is CASSEAHPTGRGYTF. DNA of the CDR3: TGTGCCAGCAGTGAAGCCCACCCGACAGGACGCGGCTACACCTTC.

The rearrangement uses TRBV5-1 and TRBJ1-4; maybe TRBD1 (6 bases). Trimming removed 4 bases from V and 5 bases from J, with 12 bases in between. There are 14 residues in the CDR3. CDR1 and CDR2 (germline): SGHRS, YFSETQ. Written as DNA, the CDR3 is TGCGCCAGCAGCCCTGTAGGGGGGAATGAAAAACTGTTTTTT. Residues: CASSPVGGNEKLFF. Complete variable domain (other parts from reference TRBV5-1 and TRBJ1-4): KAGVTQTPRYLIKTRGQQVTLSCSPISGHRSVSWYQQTPGQGLQFLFEYFSETQRNKGNFPGRFSGRQFSNSRSEMNVSTLELGDSALYLCASSPVGGNEKLFFGSGTQLSVL.

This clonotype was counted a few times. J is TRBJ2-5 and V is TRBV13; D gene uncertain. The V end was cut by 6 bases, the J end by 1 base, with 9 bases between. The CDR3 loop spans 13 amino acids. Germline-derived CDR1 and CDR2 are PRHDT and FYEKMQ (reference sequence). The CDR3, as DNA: TGTGCCAGCAGGAAGAATTCCCAAGAGACCCAGTACTTC. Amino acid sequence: CASRKNSQETQYF.

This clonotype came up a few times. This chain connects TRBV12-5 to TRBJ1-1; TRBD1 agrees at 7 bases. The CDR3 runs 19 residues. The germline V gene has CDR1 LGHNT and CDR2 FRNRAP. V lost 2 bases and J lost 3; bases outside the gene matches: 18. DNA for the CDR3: TGTGCTAGTGGTTTGTTGCCCCTCATGAGGGGGCTGGAGGACACTGAAGCTTTCTTT. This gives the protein CASGLLPLMRGLEDTEAFF. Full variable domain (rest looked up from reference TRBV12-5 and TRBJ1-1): DARVTQTPRHKVTEMGQEVTMRCQPILGHNTVFWYRQTMMQGLELLAYFRNRAPLDDSGMPKDRFSAEMPDATLATLKIQPSEPRDSAVYFCASGLLPLMRGLEDTEAFFGQGTRLTVV.